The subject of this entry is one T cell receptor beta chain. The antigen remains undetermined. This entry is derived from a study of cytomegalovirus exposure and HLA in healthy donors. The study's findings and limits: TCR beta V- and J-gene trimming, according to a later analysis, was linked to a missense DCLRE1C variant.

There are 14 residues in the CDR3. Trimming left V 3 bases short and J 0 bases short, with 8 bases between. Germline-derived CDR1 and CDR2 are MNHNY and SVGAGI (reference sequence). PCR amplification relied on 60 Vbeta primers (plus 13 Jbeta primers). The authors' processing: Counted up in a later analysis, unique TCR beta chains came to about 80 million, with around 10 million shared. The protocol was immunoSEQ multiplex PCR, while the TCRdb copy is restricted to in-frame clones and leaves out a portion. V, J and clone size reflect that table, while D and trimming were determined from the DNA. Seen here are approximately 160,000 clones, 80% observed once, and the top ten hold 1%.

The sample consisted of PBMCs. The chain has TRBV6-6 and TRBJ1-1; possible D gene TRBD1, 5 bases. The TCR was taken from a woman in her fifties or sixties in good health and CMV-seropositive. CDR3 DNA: TGTGCCAGCAGTTATCAGGGTATGAACACTGAAGCTTTCTTT. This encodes CASSYQGMNTEAFF.